The sequence of this T cell receptor beta chain was determined in a study of blood T cell repertoires in COVID-19. About the study: Sites across the United States, Italy and Spain contributed samples from acute and convalescent COVID-19.

Original processing methods: Reference gene primer amplification yielded estimated nucleated cell counts. Using immunoSEQ multiplex PCR, the repertoire was profiled, and TCRdb retains in-frame clones only, with some absent. V and J calls and clone size are copied from that table; D and trimming were computed from the DNA. The data show approximately 500,000 clones, 80% to 90% seen once. Patients of the Seattle cohort, enrolled during active infection, were followed longitudinally. The CDR3 loop spans 15 amino acids. V dropped 4 bases and J dropped 8 bases, with 18 bases sitting between them. CDR1 and CDR2 from the germline V gene are LNHDA and SQIVND (reference sequence).

The chain has TRBV19 and TRBJ2-1, with TRBD2 as a possible D gene (6 bases). The specimen sequenced was peripheral blood. The origin of this receptor is a man between 18 and 29 years old with COVID-19, enrolled during active disease. In nucleotides, the CDR3 is TGTGCCAGTAGTACTCCGGGAGCCACGGGTGATGAGCAGTTCTTC. As protein: CASSTPGATGDEQFF.